This entry describes one T cell receptor (beta chain). Its antigen is as yet unknown. The isolated RNA, all of it, was reverse transcribed, so expressed TCRB transcripts were what got sequenced. Libraries were prepared by immunoSEQ multiplex PCR; TCRdb keeps only in-frame clonotypes and omits some of them. Of 200,000 to 300,000 clones in the sample, roughly 20% are singletons; the top ten hold 0.028%. Unmatched junction bases numbered 8, after V lost 4 bases and J lost 7 bases. Germline CDR1 SGHRS, CDR2 YFSETQ. The CDR3 is 15 residues long. This sample was taken from a study of beta chain features in type 1 diabetes. Findings and limits, study-wide: Moderately but significantly shorter TCRB CDR3s were found in Type 1 diabetes patients in all four CD4+ subsets.

The receptor was isolated from a woman in her thirties or forties with type 1 diabetes. The sequenced sample was naive CD4+ T cells from blood. The chain is built from TRBV5-1 and TRBJ1-6; 7 bases map to TRBD1. CDR3 region: CASSTRGGPNSPLHF. The CDR3 nucleotides read TGCGCCAGCAGCACAAGAGGGGGCCCGAATTCACCCCTCCACTTT.